These T cell receptor beta chains were read from a single sample in a study of circulating CD8 cells and anti-PD-1 response in melanoma. TCRdb called the reads again in MiXCR, with one record for every CDR3 protein. The data contain some 1,500 distinct CDR3 sequences, 7.5% to 9% of them singletons. The source was CD8+ T cells from PBMCs, collected at baseline or after one month of anti-PD-1 therapy (not recorded which). Every receptor here comes from a human donor with melanoma. Both conserved end residues are part of each CDR3. D genes are given only for firm matches. Only some rows state a clone size, as once, few, many or a class for expanded clones.

j_gene	d_gene	v_gene	abundance	CDR3nt	CDR3aa
TRBJ2-2	.	TRBV12-3/TRBV12-4	medium-sized	TGTGCCAGCAGTTTTGCCCCGGGAACCGGGGAGCTGTTTTTT	CASSFAPGTGELFF
TRBJ1-1	.	TRBV19	medium-sized	TGTGCCACCCACCCTGGGGGAGGTACTGAAGCTTTCTTT	CATHPGGGTEAFF
TRBJ1-6	.	TRBV19	.	TGTGCCAGTAGTATAGCGAGCAACGCTCCACCCCTCCACTTT	CASSIASNAPPLHF
TRBJ2-7	.	TRBV9	.	TGTGCCAGCAGCTCGACAAACGAGCAGTACTTC	CASSSTNEQYF
TRBJ2-3	.	TRBV19	.	TGTGCCAGTAGTATGGCCCTGGGCAACACAGATACGCAGTATTTT	CASSMALGNTDTQYF
TRBJ2-1	TRBD1	TRBV6-4	few	TGTGCCAGCAGTCCGGGACAGGGCCCCAATGAGCAGTTCTTC	CASSPGQGPNEQFF
TRBJ2-3	.	TRBV2	medium-sized	TGTGCCAGCAGTGAATGGAGCACAGATACGCAGTATTTT	CASSEWSTDTQYF
TRBJ2-3	TRBD2	TRBV6-6	large	TGTGCCAGCAGTTACCTGGCGGGGGGATCAGATACGCAGTATTTT	CASSYLAGGSDTQYF
TRBJ2-4	.	TRBV4-2	few	TGTGCCAGCAGCCAAGCTAGCTACCCGAACGAGGACACAAACAAAAACATTCAGTATTTC	CASSQASYPNEDTNKNIQYF
TRBJ2-1	.	TRBV6-6	.	TGTGCCAGCATTAAGGACACCGGAATATACAATGAGCAGTTCTTC	CASIKDTGIYNEQFF
TRBJ1-1	.	TRBV19	.	TGTGCCAGTAGTGGGGCAGTACTCATGAACACTGAAGCTTTCTTT	CASSGAVLMNTEAFF
TRBJ2-7	TRBD1	TRBV4-3	large	TGCGCCAGCAGCCCAATGATTCGGGACAGGCAGTACTTC	CASSPMIRDRQYF
TRBJ2-5	.	TRBV10-3	few	TGTGCCATCAAGTCGGTAACGGGGGCCGAGACCCAGTACTTC	CAIKSVTGAETQYF
TRBJ1-2	.	TRBV2	large	TGTGCCAGCAACTTCGGACACGACTATGGCTACACCTTC	CASNFGHDYGYTF
TRBJ1-2	TRBD1	TRBV19	few	TGTGCCAGTAGCCCCGGGACAGATGATAACTATGGCTACACCTTC	CASSPGTDDNYGYTF
TRBJ1-1	.	TRBV28	medium-sized	TGTGCCAGCAGTTTGGGCACCACTGAAGCTTTCTTT	CASSLGTTEAFF
TRBJ2-3	.	TRBV2	medium-sized	TGTGCCAGCAGGGGGCTTACAGATACGCAGTATTTT	CASRGLTDTQYF
TRBJ1-2	TRBD1	TRBV29-1	few	TGCAGCGTTGAAGAGATGTGGACAGGGTTTAACTATGGCTACACCTTC	CSVEEMWTGFNYGYTF
TRBJ1-5	.	TRBV9	.	TGTGCCAGCAGCCCTTTGGGTTATAGCAATCAGCCCCAGCATTTT	CASSPLGYSNQPQHF
TRBJ2-3	TRBD2	TRBV20-1	few	TGCAGCGCTAGCGATAGCGGGGGAGAAGATACGCAGTATTTT	CSASDSGGEDTQYF
TRBJ2-5	.	TRBV4-1	medium-sized	TGCGCCAGCAGCCTCCTTGGACTGGGCCAAGAGACCCAGTACTTC	CASSLLGLGQETQYF
TRBJ1-5	.	TRBV19	large	TGTGCCAGTAGTATCTGGGGCCAGGGCAATCAGCCCCAGCATTTT	CASSIWGQGNQPQHF
TRBJ2-2	.	TRBV10-3	medium-sized	TGTGCCATCCGGACAGCGAACGGGGAGCTGTTTTTT	CAIRTANGELFF
TRBJ2-7	TRBD2	TRBV27	.	TGTGCCAGCAGTTTATCCCGGGGGGGTCTTAACGAGCAGTACTTC	CASSLSRGGLNEQYF
TRBJ2-2	.	TRBV24-1	large	TGTGCCACCAGTGACGCGGGGAGCACCGGGGAGCTGTTTTTT	CATSDAGSTGELFF
TRBJ2-7	.	TRBV6-2/TRBV6-3	large	TGTGCCAGCAGTTACTGGGGGGGCGTCGGAGACGAGCAGTACTTC	CASSYWGGVGDEQYF
TRBJ1-4	TRBD1	TRBV29-1	large	TGCAGCGTTCGAAGGGGGCTGGATGAAAAACTGTTTTTT	CSVRRGLDEKLFF
TRBJ2-7	.	TRBV2	large	TGTGCCAGCAGTGAGGGATCGAGCTCCTACGAGCAGTACTTC	CASSEGSSSYEQYF
TRBJ2-5	TRBD2	TRBV24-1	medium-sized	TGTGCCACCAGTGAGGGAGGGGATCAAGAGACCCAGTACTTC	CATSEGGDQETQYF
TRBJ1-1	.	TRBV7-8	large	TGTGCCAGCAGCCCGTTCCTAGGAACACAGAACACTGAAGCTTTCTTT	CASSPFLGTQNTEAFF
TRBJ2-5	.	TRBV12-3/TRBV12-4	medium-sized	TGTGCCAGCAGTTTGGTGCCAGAGGAAGAGACCCAGTACTTC	CASSLVPEEETQYF
TRBJ2-1	TRBD2	TRBV19	medium-sized	TGTGCCAGTAGTCGGGCGGGGGGTCCCCCTTGGGATGAGCAGTTCTTC	CASSRAGGPPWDEQFF
TRBJ2-1	.	TRBV19	large	TGTGCCAGTAGTGCAGGGGGGGGCGCTTACAATGAGCAGTTCTTC	CASSAGGGAYNEQFF
TRBJ2-1	.	TRBV19	large	TGTGCCAGTAGTTACACTAGGTACAATGAGCAGTTCTTC	CASSYTRYNEQFF
TRBJ2-7	.	TRBV27	medium-sized	TGTGCCAGCGCCCTAGGGACCGAGATCGAGCAGTACTTC	CASALGTEIEQYF